Below are 13 T cell receptor beta chains sequenced from a single sample in a study of PD-L1 blockade in urothelial cancer. The sample's time point: peripheral blood 6 weeks after treatment start. Measured with immunoSEQ multiplex PCR; TCRdb has only the in-frame clones, and not every one. The sample lists around 110,000 clones, roughly 90% occurring once. This sample comprised PBMCs, obtained around atezolizumab (anti-PD-L1) treatment. These receptors originate from a man aged 55 to 70 with urothelial cancer.

This clone was observed a single time. The chain combines TRBV5-1 with TRBJ2-5; tentatively, D is TRBD1 (5 bases). Germline V gene lookup returns CDR1 SGHRS and CDR2 YFSETQ. There are 13 residues in the CDR3. V shed 4 bases and J shed 3 bases, with 10 bases lying between them. The CDR3 DNA follows: TGCGCCAGCAGCGGTAGCAGGGAAGAGACCCAGTACTTC. It is translated as CASSGSREETQYF.

This clone was observed a single time. V is TRBV6-6 and J is TRBJ2-1, with a tentative D call TRBD2 (6 bases). This CDR3 has 15 amino acids. Germline values: CDR1 MNHNY, CDR2 SVGAGI (reference sequence). Trimming removed 6 bases at V and 4 bases at J, with 16 bases between. The CDR3 region has the DNA TGTGCCAGCAGCCCCCCGGGACTCTCTTACAATGAGCAGTTCTTC. It is translated as CASSPPGLSYNEQFF.

The chain is built from TRBV19 and TRBJ2-1; 9 bases line up with TRBD2. V dropped 6 bases and J dropped 9; count of bases not matched to a gene: 12. The CDR3 is 15 residues long. CDR1 is LNHDA and CDR2 is SQIVND in the germline V gene (reference sequence). CDR3 sequence: CASSLSGSGWGEQFF. CDR3 DNA sequence: TGTGCCAGTAGCCTTAGCGGGAGCGGTTGGGGTGAGCAGTTCTTC.

V and J are TRBV5-1 and TRBJ2-1; TRBD2 agrees at 12 bases. CDR1 is SGHRS, CDR2 YFSETQ, per germline. Trimming at V came to 2 bases and at J to 4 bases, leaving 4 bases not matched to a gene. The CDR3 has 16 amino acids. CDR3 loop: CASSLPTSGGYNEQFF. CDR3 sequence (DNA): TGCGCCAGCAGCTTACCAACTAGCGGGGGGTACAATGAGCAGTTCTTC.

The chain joins TRBV5-1 to TRBJ2-7; D is unclear. The V end lost 4 bases, the J end lost 1 base, and 9 bases lay between the germline ends. CDR1 and CDR2 from the germline V gene are SGHRS and YFSETQ. The CDR3 is 13 residues long. CDR3 amino acids: CASSTDRSYEQYF. For the CDR3, the DNA is TGCGCCAGCAGCACAGATCGATCCTACGAGCAGTACTTC.

This rearrangement joins TRBV7-9 to TRBJ2-3, with D unclear. In germline, CDR1 is SEHNR, CDR2 FQNEAQ (reference sequence). The CDR3 contains 14 residues. Trimming took off 1 base at V and 0 bases at J, with 5 bases between the two ends. CDR3 amino acids: CASSLGVSTDTQYF. The CDR3 DNA sequence: TGTGCCAGCAGCTTAGGCGTTAGCACAGATACGCAGTATTTT.

This clone was seen just once. The chain links TRBV2 to TRBJ2-5, with 8 bases identical to TRBD2. Per germline, CDR1 SNHLY and CDR2 FYNNEI. The CDR3 has 18 amino acids. Trimming at V came to 0 bases and at J to 2 bases, leaving 11 bases not matched to a gene. CDR3 in amino acids: CASSEAQSGASGQETQYF. The CDR3 coding sequence is TGTGCCAGCAGTGAAGCGCAATCCGGGGCTAGCGGGCAAGAGACCCAGTACTTC. Combining the CDR3 with reference TRBV2 and TRBJ2-5 gives the whole variable domain EPEVTQTPSHQVTQMGQEVILRCVPISNHLYFYWYRQILGQKVEFLVSFYNNEISEKSEIFDDQFSVERPDGSNFTLKIRSTKLEDSAMYFCASSEAQSGASGQETQYFGPGTRLLVL.

V gene TRBV6-1 combines with J gene TRBJ2-1, with 9 bases that match TRBD1. Germline CDR1 reads MNHNS; CDR2 reads SASEGT. The CDR3 totals 14 residues. V shed 6 bases, J shed 7 bases, and the junction held 7 bases outside the gene matches. CDR3 DNA: TGTGCCAGCAGCCGGGACAGGGAAAGGAATGAGCAGTTCTTC. Translated, it gives CASSRDRERNEQFF.

V is TRBV2 and J is TRBJ2-5; D gene ambiguous. Germline CDR1 reads SNHLY; CDR2 reads FYNNEI. V was clipped by 8 bases and J by 0 bases, with 4 bases between them. The CDR3 consists of 11 residues. The CDR3 loop reads CASGYQETQYF. The CDR3 region has the DNA TGTGCCAGCGGCTACCAAGAGACCCAGTACTTC.

The CDR3, as DNA: TGCGCCAGCAGCCCCCCTGATACTTCCTACGAGCAGTACTTC. The encoded protein is CASSPPDTSYEQYF. This rearrangement joins TRBV5-1 to TRBJ2-7; D not certain. The V end lost 4 bases, the J end lost 1 base, and 12 bases lay between the germline ends. In germline, CDR1 is SGHRS, CDR2 YFSETQ. This CDR3 region has 14 residues.

The rearrangement uses TRBV9 and TRBJ2-1; 10 bases line up with TRBD2. Per germline, CDR1 SGDLS and CDR2 YYNGEE. This CDR3 has 19 residues. J gave up 9 bases and V 4 bases, and 22 bases lay outside the gene matches. The CDR3 spells CASSSTPVSSGSLLGEQFF. CDR3 DNA sequence: TGTGCCAGCAGCTCCACCCCCGTTTCTAGCGGGAGCCTTTTGGGTGAGCAGTTCTTC.

This chain joins TRBV18 and TRBJ2-7; D is possibly TRBD2 (6 bases). Germline CDR1 reads KGHSH; CDR2 reads LQKENI. The CDR3 extends over 20 amino acids. V lost 4 bases and J 0 bases, leaving 28 bases between the germline ends. CDR3 DNA: TGTGCCAGCTCACTGGGCTGGCAACAAACCGGGACTGAGAGCTCCTACGAGCAGTACTTC. Protein product: CASSLGWQQTGTESSYEQYF.

The chain recombines TRBV5-1 with TRBJ1-6; D possibly corresponds to TRBD1 (6 bases). From germline, CDR1 is SGHRS and CDR2 YFSETQ. V was clipped by 0 bases and J by 9 bases, with 16 bases between them. The CDR3 runs 16 residues. In DNA form, the CDR3 reads TGCGCCAGCAGCTTGGTCAGGACAGTCCTCGGTTCACCCCTCCACTTT. Protein product: CASSLVRTVLGSPLHF.